Shown below are 29 T cell receptor beta chains from a single sample sequenced in a study of T cell responses to AZD1222 COVID-19 vaccine. Only in-frame clones appear in the TCRdb table, and some are missing; sequencing was by immunoSEQ multiplex PCR. Of almost 70,000 clones listed, about 80% are singletons. The sample consisted of peripheral blood, taken 28 days after the second AZD1222 dose. These receptors were collected from an adult who received the AZD1222 COVID-19 vaccine.

The V gene is TRBV21-1, the J gene TRBJ2-5; no DNA check was done on the table's D call, TRBD1. TRBV21-1 is an annotated pseudogene. CDR3 length equals 18 residues. DNA of the CDR3: TGTGCCAGCAGCTCACTGCGGGACAGGGGGTTCCATCAAGAGACCCAGTACTTC. Translating it yields CASSSLRDRGFHQETQYF.

This chain links TRBV3-1 (or the pseudogene TRBV3-2) with TRBJ1-3, with D perhaps matching TRBD1 (5 bases). Germline CDR1 reads LGHDT; CDR2 reads YNNKEL (reference sequence). V was clipped by 4 bases and J by 0 bases, with 19 bases between them. This CDR3 has 18 amino acids. The CDR3 loop reads CASSRGGGASRSGNTIYF. The CDR3 DNA sequence: TGTGCCAGCAGCCGAGGTGGAGGGGCCTCCCGCTCTGGAAACACCATATATTTT.

The chain carries TRBV3-1 (or the pseudogene TRBV3-2) and TRBJ1-6; D gene unclear. The CDR3 is 15 residues long. The V end lost 3 bases, the J end lost 0 bases, and 6 bases lay between the germline ends. Germline V gene data show CDR1 as LGHDT and CDR2 as YNNKEL (reference sequence). CDR3 DNA: TGTGCCAGCAGCCACGTGAGCTCCTATAATTCACCCCTCCACTTT. Protein sequence: CASSHVSSYNSPLHF.

This chain links TRBV6-2 or TRBV6-3 with TRBJ1-5, with D hard to call. The V and J ends lost 0 bases and 0 bases respectively, with 6 bases between them. Germline-derived CDR1 and CDR2 are MNHEY and SVGEGT. This CDR3 has 15 residues. CDR3 sequence (DNA): TGTGCCAGCAGTTACTCGGGAATTAGCAATCAGCCCCAGCATTTT. Translating it yields CASSYSGISNQPQHF.

This chain links TRBV2 with TRBJ1-6; D may be TRBD1 (6 bases). CDR1 is SNHLY and CDR2 is FYNNEI in the germline V gene. The CDR3 contains 14 residues. The germline V and J ends were trimmed by 6 bases and 7 bases, with 13 bases remaining between them. The CDR3 protein is CASRGTGTNSPLHF. The CDR3 region has the DNA TGTGCCAGCAGGGGAACAGGGACCAATTCACCCCTCCACTTT.

In its sample, this clone was seen a few times. Here the CDR3 reads CAISDYAGEQYF. The CDR3 region has the DNA TGTGCCATCAGTGACTACGCGGGTGAGCAGTACTTC. The chain employs TRBV10-3 and TRBJ2-7, with a tentative D call TRBD2 (5 bases). Trimming took 3 bases from V and 7 from J, leaving 10 bases between them. CDR3 length equals 12 residues. Germline V gene sequence: CDR1 ENHRY, CDR2 SYGVKD.

The chain combines TRBV4-1 with TRBJ2-1; possibly TRBD2 for D (7 bases). CDR3 length: 15 amino acids. Germline V gene sequence: CDR1 MGHRA, CDR2 YSYEKL. The V end was cut by 2 bases, the J end by 3 bases, with 11 bases between. DNA for the CDR3: TGCGCCAGCAGCCAAAAGGGGGGGGTCTACAATGAGCAGTTCTTC. It translates to CASSQKGGVYNEQFF.

The chain combines TRBV30 with TRBJ1-2; TRBD1 aligns across 12 bases. This CDR3 has 14 residues. The ends lost 4 bases at V and 8 bases at J; junction bases unmatched: 8. Germline V gene data show CDR1 as GTSNPN and CDR2 as SVGIG (reference sequence). The CDR3 sequence: CAWMTGQGALGYTF. CDR3 DNA sequence: TGTGCCTGGATGACGGGACAGGGGGCTCTCGGCTACACCTTC. Together with reference TRBV30 and TRBJ1-2, the CDR3 gives the full variable domain: SQTIHQWPATLVQPVGSPLSLECTVEGTSNPNLYWYRQAAGRGLQLLFYSVGIGQISSEVPQNLSASRPQDRQFILSSKKLLLSDSGFYLCAWMTGQGALGYTFGSGTRLTVV.

The chain uses TRBV4-2 and TRBJ1-2; D gene unclear. Trimming stripped 2 bases from V and 5 bases from J, with 15 bases between. The germline V gene has CDR1 LGHNA and CDR2 YNFKEQ. The CDR3 is 15 amino acids. The CDR3: CASSQPDRGSYGYTF. The DNA for the CDR3 is TGTGCCAGCAGCCAACCAGACCGGGGATCGTATGGCTACACCTTC.

The gene calls are TRBV5-1 and TRBJ1-4; the match to TRBD1 covers 8 bases. The CDR3 consists of 14 residues. Trimming removed 3 bases from V and 5 bases from J; junction bases left unmatched: 3. The germline V gene encodes CDR1 SGHRS and CDR2 YFSETQ. The CDR3 is CASSSDRGNEKLFF. CDR3 sequence (DNA): TGCGCCAGCAGCTCTGACAGGGGAAATGAAAAACTGTTTTTT.

The chain joins TRBV3-1 (or the pseudogene TRBV3-2) to TRBJ1-2; possible D gene TRBD1, 5 bases. V lost 3 bases, J lost 4 bases, and 12 bases lay in between. There are 14 residues in the CDR3. The germline CDR1 and CDR2 sequences are LGHDT and YNNKEL (reference sequence). CDR3 in amino acids: CASSHVDSSYGYTF. CDR3 in DNA: TGTGCCAGCAGCCATGTTGACAGCAGCTATGGCTACACCTTC.

CDR3 residues: CASSSGLAGGTDTQYF. DNA of the CDR3: TGTGCCAGCAGCTCCGGACTAGCGGGGGGCACAGATACGCAGTATTTT. The chain combines TRBV11-2 with TRBJ2-3; TRBD2 agrees at 13 bases. The trim removed 4 bases at V and 1 base at J, leaving 2 bases unmatched. Germline CDR1 is SGHAT and CDR2 is FQNNGV. The CDR3 consists of 16 residues.

The chain is built from TRBV9 and TRBJ2-5; D is possibly TRBD1 (5 bases). Germline CDR1 is SGDLS and CDR2 is YYNGEE. The CDR3 runs 13 residues. V lost 4 bases and J 4 bases, leaving 11 bases between the germline ends. CDR3 in amino acids: CASSPGFGETQYF. The CDR3 coding sequence is TGTGCCAGCAGCCCAGGGTTTGGAGAGACCCAGTACTTC.

The gene calls are TRBV19 and TRBJ1-1; D ambiguous. The CDR3 loop spans 16 amino acids. The germline gives CDR1 LNHDA, CDR2 SQIVND (reference sequence). Trimming pared 3 bases from V and 0 bases from J, leaving 14 bases between. The CDR3: CASSIDFFGLNTEAFF. As DNA, the CDR3 is TGTGCCAGTAGTATCGATTTTTTCGGCTTGAACACTGAAGCTTTCTTT.

The V gene is TRBV10-3, the J gene TRBJ1-5; 10 bases are a match to TRBD1. The CDR3 is 19 amino acids. From germline, CDR1 is ENHRY and CDR2 SYGVKD. V was pared by 0 bases and J by 0 bases, with 8 bases of the junction left unmatched. The CDR3 reads CAISESGTGAALSNQPQHF. Written as DNA, the CDR3 is TGTGCCATCAGTGAGTCGGGGACAGGGGCAGCCCTTAGCAATCAGCCCCAGCATTTT.

The chain joins TRBV3-1 (or the pseudogene TRBV3-2) to TRBJ2-1, with 7 bases aligning to TRBD1. Germline V gives CDR1 LGHDT, CDR2 YNNKEL (reference sequence). V trimming: 0 bases; J trimming: 3 bases; junction bases outside the gene matches: 11. The CDR3 runs to 18 residues. CDR3 in DNA: TGTGCCAGCAGCCAAGAGGGGCCTAGGGACAGTCGCTACAATGAGCAGTTCTTC. Translating gives CASSQEGPRDSRYNEQFF.

This sequence joins TRBV24-1 and TRBJ1-4, with D unresolved. V was clipped by 1 base and J by 3 bases, with 11 bases between them. There are 16 residues in the CDR3. Germline V gene data show CDR1 as KGHDR and CDR2 as SFDVKD. CDR3 sequence: CATSDFDGVSNEKLFF. CDR3 DNA: TGTGCCACCAGTGATTTTGATGGAGTTTCTAATGAAAAACTGTTTTTT.

J is TRBJ2-1 and V is TRBV9; D is possibly TRBD2 (7 bases). The CDR3 is 15 amino acids. Trimming took off 0 bases at V and 8 bases at J, with 15 bases between the two ends. The germline V gene has CDR1 SGDLS and CDR2 YYNGEE. The CDR3 DNA sequence: TGTGCCAGCAGCGTAGCTCCGGGGGGCAGGGATGAGCAGTTCTTC. It encodes CASSVAPGGRDEQFF.

The gene calls are TRBV18 and TRBJ1-2; 7 bases line up with TRBD1. The CDR3 contains 15 residues. The V gene end was trimmed by 2 bases and the J gene end by 7 bases; junction bases not matched to a gene: 10. The germline V gene has CDR1 KGHSH and CDR2 LQKENI. DNA for the CDR3: TGTGCCAGCTCACCAGGGGGACAGACCTCCCTTGGCTACACCTTC. It specifies CASSPGGQTSLGYTF.

The rearrangement uses TRBV19 and TRBJ2-7; 7 nucleotides agree with TRBD1. V shed 4 bases and J 5 bases; nucleotides not matched to a gene: 11. The CDR3 is made up of 15 amino acids. Looked up from germline, CDR1 is LNHDA and CDR2 is SQIVND (reference sequence). The CDR3 here is CASSTQPTGTHEQYF. For the CDR3, the DNA is TGTGCCAGTAGTACCCAACCGACAGGGACCCACGAGCAGTACTTC.

V is TRBV5-6 and J is TRBJ2-5; no reliable D call. The CDR3 extends over 13 amino acids. In germline, CDR1 is SGHDT, CDR2 YYEEEE. The V and J ends lost 0 bases and 2 bases respectively, with 5 bases between them. Here the CDR3 DNA reads TGTGCCAGCAGCTTGGGGGATCAAGAGACCCAGTACTTC. Its protein product is CASSLGDQETQYF. Looking up the rest from reference TRBV5-6 and TRBJ2-5 gives the full variable domain: DAGVTQSPTHLIKTRGQQVTLRCSPKSGHDTVSWYQQALGQGPQFIFQYYEEEERQRGNFPDRFSGHQFPNYSSELNVNALLLGDSALYLCASSLGDQETQYFGPGTRLLVL.

V is TRBV19 and J is TRBJ2-7, with TRBD2 matching over 9 bases. This CDR3 contains 16 residues. The germline gives CDR1 LNHDA, CDR2 SQIVND (reference sequence). Losses at the gene ends were 5 bases for V and 3 bases for J; bases not matched to a gene: 11. CDR3 region: CASSQDGRGGLYEQYF. In DNA form, the CDR3 reads TGTGCCAGTAGTCAAGACGGGCGGGGGGGCCTCTACGAGCAGTACTTC.

The sample holds one count of this clone. The rearrangement uses TRBV3-1 (or the pseudogene TRBV3-2) and TRBJ2-7; 8 nucleotides agree with TRBD1. Germline V gene data show CDR1 as LGHDT and CDR2 as YNNKEL (reference sequence). The trim removed 6 bases at V and 4 bases at J, leaving 5 bases unmatched. This CDR3 is built from 13 residues. DNA of the CDR3: TGTGCCAGCAGTCAGACAGGGGAATACGAGCAGTACTTC. This translates into CASSQTGEYEQYF.

V and J are TRBV5-1 and TRBJ2-2, with 8 bases fitting TRBD2. The germline V gene encodes CDR1 SGHRS and CDR2 YFSETQ. With 5 bases clipped from V and 7 bases from J, the junction kept 7 bases outside the gene matches. This CDR3 has 14 residues. Here the CDR3 reads CASSSGGQNGELFF. The CDR3 region has the DNA TGCGCCAGCAGTTCGGGGGGGCAAAACGGGGAGCTGTTTTTT.

The chain links TRBV7-9 to TRBJ2-3; D ambiguous. Trimming cost V 3 bases and J 0 bases, with 7 bases left between them. There are 14 residues in the CDR3. Germline assignment: CDR1 SEHNR and CDR2 FQNEAQ (reference sequence). The CDR3 reads CASSLTFSTDTQYF. The CDR3 DNA reads TGTGCCAGCAGCTTGACATTTAGCACAGATACGCAGTATTTT.

The J gene is TRBJ2-7, the V gene TRBV5-1, with 9 positions matching TRBD1. The CDR3 extends over 13 amino acids. Germline values: CDR1 SGHRS, CDR2 YFSETQ. The ends lost 5 bases at V and 4 bases at J; junction bases unmatched: 4. CDR3: CASRQGAGYEQYF. The CDR3 nucleotides read TGCGCCAGCAGACAGGGGGCCGGGTACGAGCAGTACTTC. Complete variable domain (other parts from reference TRBV5-1 and TRBJ2-7): KAGVTQTPRYLIKTRGQQVTLSCSPISGHRSVSWYQQTPGQGLQFLFEYFSETQRNKGNFPGRFSGRQFSNSRSEMNVSTLELGDSALYLCASRQGAGYEQYFGPGTRLTVT.

The gene calls are TRBV13 and TRBJ1-6; D ambiguous. This CDR3 region has 14 residues. CDR1 is PRHDT and CDR2 is FYEKMQ in the germline V gene (reference sequence). V lost 0 bases to trimming and J lost 13 bases, with 13 bases between them. The DNA of the CDR3 is TGTGCCAGCAGCTTAGGACAGTTGGTTCGGCCCCTCCACTTT. This sequence encodes CASSLGQLVRPLHF.

The chain combines TRBV7-3 with TRBJ1-2; the match to TRBD1 covers 7 bases. Germline V lookup: CDR1 SGHTA, CDR2 FQGTGA. J lost 6 bases, V lost 5 bases, and 12 bases had no gene match. This CDR3 has 15 residues. CDR3 in amino acids: CASSVTGDGRNGYTF. The CDR3 DNA reads TGTGCCAGCAGCGTTACAGGGGACGGGAGAAATGGCTACACCTTC.

V usage is TRBV18 and J usage is TRBJ1-6, with D tentatively TRBD1 (5 bases). Per the germline V gene, CDR1 is KGHSH and CDR2 is LQKENI. With 0 bases removed from V and 5 bases from J, the gap between germline ends came to 11 bases. The CDR3 extends over 16 amino acids. CDR3 nucleotides: TGTGCCAGCTCACCACCGGGGGGTACCGATAATTCACCCCTCCACTTT. As protein: CASSPPGGTDNSPLHF.